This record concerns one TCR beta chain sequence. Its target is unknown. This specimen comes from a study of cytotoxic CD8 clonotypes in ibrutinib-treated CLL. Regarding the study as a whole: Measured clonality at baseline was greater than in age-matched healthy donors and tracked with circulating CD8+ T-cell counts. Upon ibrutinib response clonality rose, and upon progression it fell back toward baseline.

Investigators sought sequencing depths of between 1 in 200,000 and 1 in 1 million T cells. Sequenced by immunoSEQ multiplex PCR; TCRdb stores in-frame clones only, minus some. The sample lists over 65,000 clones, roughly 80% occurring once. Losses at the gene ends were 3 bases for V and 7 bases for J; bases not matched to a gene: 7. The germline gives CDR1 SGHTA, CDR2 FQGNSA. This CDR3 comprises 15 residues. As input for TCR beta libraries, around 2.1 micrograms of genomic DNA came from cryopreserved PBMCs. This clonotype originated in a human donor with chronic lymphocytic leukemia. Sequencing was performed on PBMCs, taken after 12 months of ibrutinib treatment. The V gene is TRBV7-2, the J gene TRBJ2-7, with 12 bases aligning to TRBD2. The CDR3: CASSFGLAGGGEQYF. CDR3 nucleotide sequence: TGTGCCAGCAGCTTTGGGCTAGCGGGAGGGGGGGAGCAGTACTTC.